These T cell receptor beta chains were read from a single sample in a study of regulatory T cells in long-lasting Graves disease. TCRdb redid the calling of the multiplex PCR reads with MiXCR, one entry per CDR3 protein. Here the sample spans under 250,000 distinct CDR3 sequences, 20% to 25% being singletons. Sequencing was performed on peripheral blood mononuclear cells (PBMCs), taken at new diagnosis, from a patient treated with antithyroid drugs. Receptor source: a female donor with Graves disease. Each CDR3 is given with its conserved first and last residue. The order of the fields is J gene, clone size, V gene, D gene, CDR3 DNA, CDR3 protein. A D gene is named only where the DNA matches it firmly. Clone size, where shown, is once, few, many, or a class for clones that have expanded.

J gene: TRBJ1-1; clone size: many; V gene: TRBV6-5; D gene: .; CDR3 DNA: TGTGCCAGCAGTTACCCCTTTCCCACGGACACCGAGAACACTGAAGCTTTCTTT; CDR3 protein: CASSYPFPTDTENTEAFF
J gene: TRBJ2-1; clone size: many; V gene: TRBV12-3/TRBV12-4; D gene: TRBD2; CDR3 DNA: TGTGCCAGCAGCATTGATAGCGAGGGCGGGAGTTTCCATGAGCAGTTCTTC; CDR3 protein: CASSIDSEGGSFHEQFF
J gene: TRBJ2-3; clone size: .; V gene: TRBV2; D gene: TRBD2; CDR3 DNA: TGTGCCAGCAAGTATGGACTAGCGGCCCCCAATACGCAGTATTTT; CDR3 protein: CASKYGLAAPNTQYF
J gene: TRBJ2-5; clone size: .; V gene: TRBV6-1; D gene: .; CDR3 DNA: TGTGCCAGCAGCCAGCAGGGGGGTTGTGGAGAGACCCAGTACTTC; CDR3 protein: CASSQQGGCGETQYF
J gene: TRBJ2-3; clone size: many; V gene: TRBV7-2; D gene: TRBD2; CDR3 DNA: TGTGCCAGCAGCTCGGGAGCGGGGGGGAGGGATACGCAGTATTTT; CDR3 protein: CASSSGAGGRDTQYF
J gene: TRBJ1-2; clone size: .; V gene: TRBV10-2; D gene: .; CDR3 DNA: TGCGCCAGCAGTGAGTCACGGACTAACTATGGCTACACCTTC; CDR3 protein: CASSESRTNYGYTF
J gene: TRBJ2-1; clone size: .; V gene: TRBV11-3; D gene: .; CDR3 DNA: TGTGCCAGCAGCTTAGGTCGAAGGGACGCCGAGGATGAGCAGTTCTTC; CDR3 protein: CASSLGRRDAEDEQFF
J gene: TRBJ2-7; clone size: .; V gene: TRBV19; D gene: .; CDR3 DNA: TGTGCCAGTAGCCATGGGCTAGTCCCCTACGAGCAGTACTTC; CDR3 protein: CASSHGLVPYEQYF
J gene: TRBJ2-1; clone size: many; V gene: TRBV6-1; D gene: TRBD2; CDR3 DNA: TGTGCCAGCAGTGAGACTAGCGGGAGGGACAATGAGCAGTTCTTC; CDR3 protein: CASSETSGRDNEQFF
J gene: TRBJ2-5; clone size: many; V gene: TRBV3-1; D gene: TRBD2; CDR3 DNA: TGTGCCAGCAGCCGGATAGCGGGGCAAGAGACCCAGTACTTC; CDR3 protein: CASSRIAGQETQYF
J gene: TRBJ2-3; clone size: many; V gene: TRBV3-1; D gene: TRBD1; CDR3 DNA: TGTGCCAGCAGCCTAACAGGGGTGGGCACAGATACGCAGTATTTT; CDR3 protein: CASSLTGVGTDTQYF
J gene: TRBJ1-2; clone size: .; V gene: TRBV7-2; D gene: .; CDR3 DNA: TGTGCCAGCAGCTTAGAGCCTGCTAACTATGGCTACACCTTC; CDR3 protein: CASSLEPANYGYTF
J gene: TRBJ2-3; clone size: many; V gene: TRBV4-2; D gene: TRBD1; CDR3 DNA: TGTGCCAGCAGCCAAGATTTACAGGGGGCGAGAGATACGCAGTATTTT; CDR3 protein: CASSQDLQGARDTQYF
J gene: TRBJ2-1; clone size: many; V gene: TRBV6-2/TRBV6-3; D gene: TRBD2; CDR3 DNA: TGTGCCAGCAGTTACTCGCCTAGCGGGAGGAATGAGCAGTTCTTC; CDR3 protein: CASSYSPSGRNEQFF
J gene: TRBJ2-7; clone size: many; V gene: TRBV28; D gene: TRBD1; CDR3 DNA: TGTGCCAGCAGTGTAGGGACAGGGGAATACGAGCAGTACTTC; CDR3 protein: CASSVGTGEYEQYF
J gene: TRBJ2-7; clone size: many; V gene: TRBV2; D gene: .; CDR3 DNA: TGTGCCAGGGCGCTCCGGGACAACTACGAGCAGTACTTC; CDR3 protein: CARALRDNYEQYF
J gene: TRBJ1-5; clone size: many; V gene: TRBV4-2; D gene: TRBD1; CDR3 DNA: TGTGCCAGCAGACAGGACAGGGGAGACAATCAGCCCCAGCATTTT; CDR3 protein: CASRQDRGDNQPQHF
J gene: TRBJ2-5; clone size: many; V gene: TRBV20-1; D gene: .; CDR3 DNA: TGCAGTGCTAGAGATCGTAGGATAGAGACCCAGTACTTC; CDR3 protein: CSARDRRIETQYF
J gene: TRBJ1-2; clone size: many; V gene: TRBV20-1; D gene: TRBD1; CDR3 DNA: TGCAGTGCTAGTAGGGGACAGGCCAACTATGGCTACACCTTC; CDR3 protein: CSASRGQANYGYTF
J gene: TRBJ1-2; clone size: .; V gene: TRBV20-1; D gene: TRBD1; CDR3 DNA: TGCAGTGCCACAGAGGCAGGGGGTAACTATGGCTACACCTTC; CDR3 protein: CSATEAGGNYGYTF
J gene: TRBJ2-1; clone size: .; V gene: TRBV20-1; D gene: .; CDR3 DNA: TGCAGTGCCATAGAGGGCCAAGTCAACAATGAGCAGCTCTTC; CDR3 protein: CSAIEGQVNNEQLF
J gene: TRBJ1-6; clone size: .; V gene: TRBV28; D gene: .; CDR3 DNA: TGTGCCAGCAGTTTTGGTGATTCCCTCCACTTT; CDR3 protein: CASSFGDSLHF
J gene: TRBJ2-1; clone size: many; V gene: TRBV5-4; D gene: .; CDR3 DNA: TGTGCCAGCAGGGAAAAGGACAATGAGCAGTTCTTC; CDR3 protein: CASREKDNEQFF